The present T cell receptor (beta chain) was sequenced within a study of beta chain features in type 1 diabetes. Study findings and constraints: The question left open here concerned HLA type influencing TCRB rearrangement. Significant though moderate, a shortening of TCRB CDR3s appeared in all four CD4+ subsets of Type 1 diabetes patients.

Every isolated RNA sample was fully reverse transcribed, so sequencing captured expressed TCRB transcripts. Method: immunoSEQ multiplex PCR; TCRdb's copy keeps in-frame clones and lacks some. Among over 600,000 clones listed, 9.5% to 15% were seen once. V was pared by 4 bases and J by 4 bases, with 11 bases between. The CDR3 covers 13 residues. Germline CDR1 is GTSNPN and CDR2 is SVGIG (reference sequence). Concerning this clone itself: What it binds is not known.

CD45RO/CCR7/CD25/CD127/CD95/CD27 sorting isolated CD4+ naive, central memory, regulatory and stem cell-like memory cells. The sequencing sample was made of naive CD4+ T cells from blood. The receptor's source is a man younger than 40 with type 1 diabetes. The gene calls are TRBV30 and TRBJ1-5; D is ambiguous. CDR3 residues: CAWTDAGNQPQHF. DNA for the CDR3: TGTGCCTGGACAGACGCAGGTAATCAGCCCCAGCATTTT.